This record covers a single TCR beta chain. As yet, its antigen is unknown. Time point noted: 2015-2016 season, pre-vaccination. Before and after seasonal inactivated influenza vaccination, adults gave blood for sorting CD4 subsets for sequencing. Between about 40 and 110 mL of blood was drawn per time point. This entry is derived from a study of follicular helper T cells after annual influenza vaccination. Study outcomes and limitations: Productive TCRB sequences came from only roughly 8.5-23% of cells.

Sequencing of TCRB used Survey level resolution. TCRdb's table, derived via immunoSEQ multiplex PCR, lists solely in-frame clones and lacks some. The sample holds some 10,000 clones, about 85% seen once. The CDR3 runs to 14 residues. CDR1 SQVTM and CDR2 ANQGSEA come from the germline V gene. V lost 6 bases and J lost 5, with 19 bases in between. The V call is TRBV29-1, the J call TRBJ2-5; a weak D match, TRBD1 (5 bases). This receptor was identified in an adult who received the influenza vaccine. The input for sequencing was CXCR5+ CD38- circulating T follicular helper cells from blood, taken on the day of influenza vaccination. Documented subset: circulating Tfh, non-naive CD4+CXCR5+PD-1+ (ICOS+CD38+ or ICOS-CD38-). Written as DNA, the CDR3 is TGCAGCGTGCCCAGGGTCGGACACGGGGAGACCCAGTACTTC. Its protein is CSVPRVGHGETQYF.